Reported below is one T cell receptor beta chain. The CDR3 extends over 13 amino acids. Germline CDR1 is MDHEN and CDR2 is SYDVKM. Between the trimmed V and J ends, which lost 0 bases and 8 bases, there was a span of 9 bases. The repertoire was sequenced with immunoSEQ multiplex PCR; TCRdb's copy has only in-frame clones and lacks some. The sample lists some 54,000 clones, 95% to 97% occurring once. The data belong to a study of control samples from healthy donors and cancer patients. The V gene is TRBV28, the J gene TRBJ2-3; the D is unclear. This sequence was found in a woman in her 30s in good health. What was sequenced was blood. The CDR3 is CASSLWSPGTQYF. CDR3 bases: TGTGCCAGCAGTTTATGGTCCCCCGGTACGCAGTATTTT.